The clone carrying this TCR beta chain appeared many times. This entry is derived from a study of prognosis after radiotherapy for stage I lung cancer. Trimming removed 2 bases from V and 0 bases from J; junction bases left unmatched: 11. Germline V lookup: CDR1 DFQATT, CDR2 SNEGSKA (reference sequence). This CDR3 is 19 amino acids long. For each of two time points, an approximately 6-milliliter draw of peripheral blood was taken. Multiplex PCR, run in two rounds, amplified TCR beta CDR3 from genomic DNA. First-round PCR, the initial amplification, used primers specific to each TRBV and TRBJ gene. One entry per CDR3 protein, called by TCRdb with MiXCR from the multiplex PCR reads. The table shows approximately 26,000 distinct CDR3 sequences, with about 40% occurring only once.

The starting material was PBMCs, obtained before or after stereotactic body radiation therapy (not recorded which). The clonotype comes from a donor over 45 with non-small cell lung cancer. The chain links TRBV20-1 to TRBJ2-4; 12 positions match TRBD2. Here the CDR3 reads CSARSLAGGPISAKNIQYF. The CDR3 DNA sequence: TGCAGTGCTAGAAGCCTAGCGGGAGGGCCGATTTCAGCCAAAAACATTCAGTACTTC.